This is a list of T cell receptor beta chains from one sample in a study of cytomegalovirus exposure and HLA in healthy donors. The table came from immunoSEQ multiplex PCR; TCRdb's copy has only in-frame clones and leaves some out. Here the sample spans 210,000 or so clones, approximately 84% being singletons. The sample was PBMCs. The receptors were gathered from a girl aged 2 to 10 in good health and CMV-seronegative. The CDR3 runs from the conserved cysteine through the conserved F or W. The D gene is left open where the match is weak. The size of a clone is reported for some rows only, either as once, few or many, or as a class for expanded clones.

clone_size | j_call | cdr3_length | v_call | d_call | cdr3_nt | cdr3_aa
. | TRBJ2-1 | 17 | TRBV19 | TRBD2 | TGTGCCAGTAGTATAGGGCGAGCGGGTCTAGCGGTGAGGGAGCAGTTCTTC | CASSIGRAGLAVREQFF
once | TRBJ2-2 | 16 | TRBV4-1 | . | TGCGCCAGCAGCCAGACACCTCTCACGAACACCGGGGAGCTGTTTTTT | CASSQTPLTNTGELFF
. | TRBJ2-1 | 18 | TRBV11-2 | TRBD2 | TGTGCCAGCAGCTTAGGGCGACTAGCGGGGGGCCCCTACAATGAGCAGTTCTTC | CASSLGRLAGGPYNEQFF
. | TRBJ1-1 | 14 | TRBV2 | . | TGTGCCAGCAGTGAGGTGCAGGGAGGGACTGAAGCTTTCTTT | CASSEVQGGTEAFF
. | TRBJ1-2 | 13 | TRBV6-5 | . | TGTGCCAGCAGTTACGGAGAGACCTATGGCTACACCTTC | CASSYGETYGYTF
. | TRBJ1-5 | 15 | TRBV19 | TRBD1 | TGTGCCAGTAGAAAGCCGGGACAGGGGTATCAGCCCCAGCATTTT | CASRKPGQGYQPQHF
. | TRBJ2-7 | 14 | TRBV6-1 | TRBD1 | TGTGCCAGCATCACAGGGGTCGCTGGCCACGAGCAGTACTTC | CASITGVAGHEQYF
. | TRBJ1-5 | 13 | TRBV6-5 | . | TGTGCCAGTAAGAGACAGCGCAATCAGCCCCAGCATTTT | CASKRQRNQPQHF
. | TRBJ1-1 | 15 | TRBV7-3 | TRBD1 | TGTGCCAGCAGCCTGACAGGGGGTACGAACACTGAAGCTTTCTTT | CASSLTGGTNTEAFF
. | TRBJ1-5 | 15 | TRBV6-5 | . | TGTGCCAGCAGTTACAGCGGACAGAACAATCAGCCCCAGCATTTT | CASSYSGQNNQPQHF
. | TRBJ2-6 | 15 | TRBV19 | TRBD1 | TGTGCCAGTAAGACAGGGGGCTCTGGGGCCAACGTCCTGACTTTC | CASKTGGSGANVLTF
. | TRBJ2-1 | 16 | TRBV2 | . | TGTGCCAGCAGTCCAACCCGGACTGGAGATTACAATGAGCAGTTCTTC | CASSPTRTGDYNEQFF
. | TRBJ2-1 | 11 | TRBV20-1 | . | TGCAGTAAACTTAGGGGAAATGAGCAGTTCTTC | CSKLRGNEQFF
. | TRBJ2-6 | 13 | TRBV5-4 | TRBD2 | TGTGCCACGGGAGGGTATAGGGCCAACGTCCTGACTTTC | CATGGYRANVLTF
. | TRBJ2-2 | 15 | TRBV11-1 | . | TGTGCCAGCAGCTTAGAGCGACAGATAACCGGGGAGCTGTTTTTT | CASSLERQITGELFF
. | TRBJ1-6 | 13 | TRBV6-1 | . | TGTGCCAGCACGCGGGGAGTTAATTCACCCCTCCACTTT | CASTRGVNSPLHF
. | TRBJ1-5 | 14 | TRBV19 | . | TGTGCCAGTAGCCCTACAGATAGCAATCAGCCCCAGCATTTT | CASSPTDSNQPQHF
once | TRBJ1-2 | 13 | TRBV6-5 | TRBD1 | TGTGCCAGCAGTGGACAGGGGAGGCATGGCTACACCTTC | CASSGQGRHGYTF
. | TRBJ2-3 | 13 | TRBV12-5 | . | TGTGCTAGTGGTTTATCAGGGGCGGATACGCAGTATTTT | CASGLSGADTQYF
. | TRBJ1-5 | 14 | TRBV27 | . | TGTGCCAGCAGTCTCATACAGGGCATGCAGCCCCAGCATTTT | CASSLIQGMQPQHF
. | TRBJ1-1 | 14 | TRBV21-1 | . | TGTGCCAGCAGCAAAGACACCCTGAACACTGAAGCTTTCTTT | CASSKDTLNTEAFF
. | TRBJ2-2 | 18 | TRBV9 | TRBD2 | TGTGCCAGCAGCGGGGGACTAGCGGGGCGGATTGACACCGGGGAGCTGTTTTTT | CASSGGLAGRIDTGELFF
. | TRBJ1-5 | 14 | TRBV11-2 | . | TGTGCCAGCAGCCCACAAAGGGGGGGTCAGCCCCAGCATTTT | CASSPQRGGQPQHF
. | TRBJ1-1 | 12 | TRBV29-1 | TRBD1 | TGCAGCGCCGGGGGACAGCGCACTGAAGCTTTCTTT | CSAGGQRTEAFF
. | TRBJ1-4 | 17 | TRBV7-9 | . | TGTGCCAGCAGCTTAGGAAGCAACAGGGCAACTAATGAAAAACTGTTTTTT | CASSLGSNRATNEKLFF
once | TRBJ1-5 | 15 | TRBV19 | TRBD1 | TGTGCCAGTAGTACGACAGGGAGGCGCAATCAGCCCCAGCATTTT | CASSTTGRRNQPQHF
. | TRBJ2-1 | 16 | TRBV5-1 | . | TGCGCCAGCAGCCCCGGAAGCGGGCCTATCTACAATGAGCAGTTCTTC | CASSPGSGPIYNEQFF
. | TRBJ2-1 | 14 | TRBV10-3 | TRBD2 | TGTGCCATCAGGACTAGCGGGAATAACAATGAGCAGTTCTTC | CAIRTSGNNNEQFF
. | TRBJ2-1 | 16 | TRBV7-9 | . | TGTGCCAGCAGCTTAGAGGGGCTCAGGGCCTACAATGAGCAGTTCTTC | CASSLEGLRAYNEQFF
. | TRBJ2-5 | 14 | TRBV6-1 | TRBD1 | TGTGCCAGCAAGGCAGGGGGTTTGCTAGAGACCCAGTACTTC | CASKAGGLLETQYF
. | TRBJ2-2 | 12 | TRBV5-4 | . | TGTGCCAGCACAGCGAACACCGGGGAGCTGTTTTTT | CASTANTGELFF
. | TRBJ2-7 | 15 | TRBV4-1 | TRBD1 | TGCGCCAGCAGCCAACGGACAGGGCAACTCTACGAGCAGTACTTC | CASSQRTGQLYEQYF
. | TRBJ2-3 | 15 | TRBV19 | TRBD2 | TGTGCCAGTAGTTCGGGACTAGGGGGCACAGATACGCAGTATTTT | CASSSGLGGTDTQYF
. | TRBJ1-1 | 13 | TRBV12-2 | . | TGTGCAAGTCGCTTATCATCGAGTAGTGAAGCTTTCTTT | CASRLSSSSEAFF
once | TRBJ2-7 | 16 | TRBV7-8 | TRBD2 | TGTGCCAGCAGCTTAGGGGGGACGCGGGGGTTGCGCGAGCAGTACTTC | CASSLGGTRGLREQYF
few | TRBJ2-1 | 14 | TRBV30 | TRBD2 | TGTGCCTGGAGTCCTAGACTAGCGGGGGGGCAACAGTTCTTC | CAWSPRLAGGQQFF
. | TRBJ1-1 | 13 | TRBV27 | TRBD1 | TGTGCCAGCAGACTGACAGGGGGCACTGAAGCTTTCTTT | CASRLTGGTEAFF
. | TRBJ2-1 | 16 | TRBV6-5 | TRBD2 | TGTGCCAGCAGTTACCTTGGGACTAGCGGTTACAATGAGCAGTTCTTC | CASSYLGTSGYNEQFF
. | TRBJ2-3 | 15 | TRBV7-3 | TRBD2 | TGTGCCAGCAGCTTTACAGCGGGGGGGCCAGATACGCAGTATTTT | CASSFTAGGPDTQYF
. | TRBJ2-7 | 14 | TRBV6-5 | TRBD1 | TGTGCCAGCAGTACGCGGGACAGGGCCTACGAGCAGTACTTC | CASSTRDRAYEQYF
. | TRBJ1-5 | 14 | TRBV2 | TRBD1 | TGTGCCAGCACCCCGGGACAGGACTTTCGGCCCCAGCATTTT | CASTPGQDFRPQHF
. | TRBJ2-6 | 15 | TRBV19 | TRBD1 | TGTGCCAGTAGTACAGGGGGCGGTGGGGCCAACGTCCTGACTTTC | CASSTGGGGANVLTF
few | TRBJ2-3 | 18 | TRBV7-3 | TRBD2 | TGTGCCAGCAGCTTATGGTATCCACTAGCGGGGGGCACAGATACGCAGTATTTT | CASSLWYPLAGGTDTQYF
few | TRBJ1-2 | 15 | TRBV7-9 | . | TGTGCCAGCAGCTTAGTGGTCAAAGGGGCCGAAGGCTACACCTTC | CASSLVVKGAEGYTF
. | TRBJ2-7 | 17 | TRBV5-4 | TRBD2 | TGTGCCAGCAGCTTGAGGGTACTAGCGGGGAACTTCTACGAGCAGTACTTC | CASSLRVLAGNFYEQYF
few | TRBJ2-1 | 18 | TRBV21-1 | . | TGTGCCAGCAGCAAACCACTAGCGGGCCGAAGCTCCTACAATGAGCAGTTCTTC | CASSKPLAGRSSYNEQFF
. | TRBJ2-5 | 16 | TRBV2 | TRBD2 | TGTGCCAGCAGACCGTTACCAGCGGGGGGCTGGGAGACCCAGTACTTC | CASRPLPAGGWETQYF
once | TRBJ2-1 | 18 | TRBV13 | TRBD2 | TGTGCCAGCAGCCCCAACCCCCCCACTAGCGGGAGGAGGAATGAGCAGTTCTTC | CASSPNPPTSGRRNEQFF
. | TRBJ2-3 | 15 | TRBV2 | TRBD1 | TGTGCCAGCAGTGGGGACAGGATCGGCACAGATACGCAGTATTTT | CASSGDRIGTDTQYF
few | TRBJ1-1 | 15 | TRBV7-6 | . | TGTGCCAGCAGCTCTGCCGGGACTGTGAACACTGAAGCTTTCTTT | CASSSAGTVNTEAFF
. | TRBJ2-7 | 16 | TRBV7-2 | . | TGTGCCAGCAGCTTAGTATCTCCCCCGCGGACCTACGAGCAGTACTTC | CASSLVSPPRTYEQYF
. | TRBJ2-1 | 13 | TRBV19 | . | TGTGCCAGTAGAGATGGGCCCGGGATGCAGCAGTTCTTC | CASRDGPGMQQFF
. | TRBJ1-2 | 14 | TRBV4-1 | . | TGCGCCAGCAGCCCAACTCCCCCCTACTATGGCTACACCTTC | CASSPTPPYYGYTF
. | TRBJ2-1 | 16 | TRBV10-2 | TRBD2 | TGCGCCAGCAGTGAGTTTCCTAGCGGGAGTGTAAATGAGCAGTTCTTC | CASSEFPSGSVNEQFF
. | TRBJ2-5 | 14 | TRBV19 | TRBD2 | TGTGCCAGTAGTATAAAGGGGAGGGGTTCTACCCAGTACTTC | CASSIKGRGSTQYF
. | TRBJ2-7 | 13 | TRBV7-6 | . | TGTGCCAGCAGCCCTTTGCTTTCAGGGGAGCAGTACTTC | CASSPLLSGEQYF
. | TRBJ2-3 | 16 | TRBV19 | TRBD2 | TGTGCCAGTAGTCGCTCTAGCGGGGGCCCCACAGATACGCAGTATTTT | CASSRSSGGPTDTQYF